This TCR beta chain appears in the sequencing data of a study of T cell responses to AZD1222 COVID-19 vaccine. Germline CDR1 reads SGHRS; CDR2 reads YFSETQ. The ends lost 4 bases at V and 1 base at J; junction bases unmatched: 10. The CDR3 sequence is 16 residues long. The repertoire was sequenced with immunoSEQ multiplex PCR; TCRdb's copy has only in-frame clones and lacks some. The table records 150,000 or so clones, about 81% of them present only once. V usage is TRBV5-1 and J usage is TRBJ2-5, with 7 bases that match TRBD2. This receptor was obtained from an adult in good health. The material was peripheral blood, obtained on day 0 of MenACWY control vaccination. The CDR3 DNA reads as TGCGCCAGCAGCGTGGCCCGGGGGAGGGGCCAAGAGACCCAGTACTTC. Protein product: CASSVARGRGQETQYF.